This TCR beta chain is from a study of T cells expressing NK-cell markers. Study summary: From sorted CD3+CD56+NKG2C+, CD3+CD56+NKG2C- and CD3+CD56-NKG2C+ T cells came the TCR beta repertoires.

The CDR3 consists of 15 residues. From germline, CDR1 is DFQATT and CDR2 SNEGSKA (reference sequence). UMI-tagged 5'RACE template switching yielded the TCR beta cDNA. One entry per CDR3 protein, without DNA, is what TCRdb gives after re-calling the 5' RACE reads. The sample data list under 500,000 distinct CDR3 sequences. The sequencing input was blood T cells: a sorted CD56 or NKG2C T cell subset, CD4+ or CD8+ T cells, or bulk PBMC T cells (not recorded which). The V and J genes are TRBV20-1 and TRBJ2-1; the D call of TRBD1 rests on TCRdb alone, since no DNA is present to check it. The source of this sequence is a woman aged 18-70 years in good health. CDR3 sequence: CSARGGGLTYNEQFF.